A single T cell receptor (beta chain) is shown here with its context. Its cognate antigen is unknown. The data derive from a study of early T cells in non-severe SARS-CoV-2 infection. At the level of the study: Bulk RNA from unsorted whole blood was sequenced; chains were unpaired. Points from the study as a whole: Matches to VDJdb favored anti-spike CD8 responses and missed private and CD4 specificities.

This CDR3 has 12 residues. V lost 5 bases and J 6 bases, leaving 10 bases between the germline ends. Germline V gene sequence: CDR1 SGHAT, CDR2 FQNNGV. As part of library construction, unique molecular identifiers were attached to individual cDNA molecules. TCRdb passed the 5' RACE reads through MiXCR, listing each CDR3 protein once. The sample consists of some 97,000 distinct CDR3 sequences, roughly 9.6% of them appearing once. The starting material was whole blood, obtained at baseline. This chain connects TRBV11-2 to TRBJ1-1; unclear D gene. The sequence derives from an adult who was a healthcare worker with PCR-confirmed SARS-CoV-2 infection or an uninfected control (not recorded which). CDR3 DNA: TGTGCCAGCAGCCCCAATTTGCCTGAAGCTTTCTTT. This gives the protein CASSPNLPEAFF. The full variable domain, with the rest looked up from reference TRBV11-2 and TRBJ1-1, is EAGVAQSPRYKIIEKRQSVAFWCNPISGHATLYWYQQILGQGPKLLIQFQNNGVVDDSQLPKDRFSAERLKGVDSTLKIQPAKLEDSAVYLCASSPNLPEAFFGQGTRLTVV.